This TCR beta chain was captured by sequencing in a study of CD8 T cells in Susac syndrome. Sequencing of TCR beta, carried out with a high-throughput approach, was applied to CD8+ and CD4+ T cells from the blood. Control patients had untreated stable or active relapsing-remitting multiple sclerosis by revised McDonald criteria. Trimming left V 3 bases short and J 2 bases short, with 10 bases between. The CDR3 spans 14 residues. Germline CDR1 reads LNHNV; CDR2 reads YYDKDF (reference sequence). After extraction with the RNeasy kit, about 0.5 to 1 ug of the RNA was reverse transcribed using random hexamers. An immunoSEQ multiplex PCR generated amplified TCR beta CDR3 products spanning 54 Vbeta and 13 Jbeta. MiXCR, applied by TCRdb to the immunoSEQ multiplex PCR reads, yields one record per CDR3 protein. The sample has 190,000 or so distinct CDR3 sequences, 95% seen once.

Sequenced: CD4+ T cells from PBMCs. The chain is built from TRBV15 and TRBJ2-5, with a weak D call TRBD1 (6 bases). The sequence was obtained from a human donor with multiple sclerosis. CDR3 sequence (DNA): TGTGCCACCAGCAGGGCTGACAGGCAAGAGACCCAGTACTTC. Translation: CATSRADRQETQYF.